The clone carrying this T cell receptor (beta chain) was picked up a small number of times. Its antigen is unknown. Repertoires were generated with immunoSEQ multiplex PCR, while TCRdb's copy carries only in-frame clones and drops some. The data show 100,000 or so clones, about 92% seen once. The data were obtained in a study of PD-1 blockade in classical Hodgkin lymphoma. Looking at the study overall: Nivolumab 3 mg/kg was given intravenously every 2 weeks.

This sample's time point: cycle 4 day 1 (C4D1), after 6 weeks of nivolumab. Every one of the patients relapsed after autologous stem cell transplantation (brentuximab vedotin exposure was variable). Findings and caveats of the study: Researchers reported that CD4+ TCR diversity, though not CD8+, rose significantly by C4D1. Complete responders matched newly diagnosed patients in baseline diversity. Nivolumab initiated under 1 year post-ASCT led to patient exclusion.

Losses at the gene ends were 5 bases for V and 5 bases for J; bases not matched to a gene: 4. The germline gives CDR1 ENHRY, CDR2 SYGVKD. CDR3 size: 14 residues. The source of this sequence is a human donor with classical Hodgkin lymphoma. The sequences come from peripheral blood mononuclear cells (PBMCs), collected before the fourth cycle of nivolumab. V and J are TRBV10-3 and TRBJ1-4, with 8 bases fitting TRBD1. This chain's CDR3 is CAISSGGQNEKLFF. CDR3 sequence (DNA): TGTGCCATCAGTTCAGGGGGCCAGAATGAAAAACTGTTTTTT.